Each of the 17 T cell receptor beta chains below was sequenced from the same sample in a study of PD-1 blockade in classical Hodgkin lymphoma. This table comes from immunoSEQ multiplex PCR, and its TCRdb copy is limited to in-frame clones, with some not included. The sample has about 40,000 clones, around two thirds seen once. All patients experienced relapse after autologous stem cell transplantation, and brentuximab vedotin exposure was variable. This specimen consisted of peripheral blood mononuclear cells (PBMCs), obtained at baseline. The receptors were sampled from a human donor with classical Hodgkin lymphoma.

This clone showed up just once. This sequence joins TRBV6-6 and TRBJ1-2; the D is unclear. V lost 6 bases and J 3 bases, leaving 11 bases between the germline ends. The CDR3 spans 13 residues. Per the germline V gene, CDR1 is MNHNY and CDR2 is SVGAGI (reference sequence). The CDR3 reads CASRSVADYGYTF. The CDR3 nucleotides are TGTGCCAGCAGATCCGTTGCTGACTATGGCTACACCTTC.

The V and J genes are TRBV2 and TRBJ1-5; possible D gene TRBD1, 5 bases. There are 14 residues in the CDR3. V was shortened by 11 bases and J by 3 bases, with 17 bases between the two germline ends. Per the germline V gene, CDR1 is SNHLY and CDR2 is FYNNEI. CDR3 protein: CAASFQGPNQPQHF. The CDR3 DNA sequence: TGTGCCGCCAGTTTCCAGGGACCCAATCAGCCCCAGCATTTT.

This clone has more than one count but fewer than ten. The chain carries TRBV6-5 and TRBJ2-7; a weak D match, TRBD1 (5 bases). Per germline, CDR1 MNHEY and CDR2 SVGAGI. This CDR3 has 14 residues. With 4 bases removed from V and 1 base from J, the gap between germline ends came to 11 bases. CDR3 nucleotide sequence: TGTGCCAGCAGTTCCTACCAGGGATCCTACGAGCAGTACTTC. It encodes CASSSYQGSYEQYF.

This clone has just a few counts. The chain joins TRBV2 to TRBJ1-5; D is ambiguous. V lost 6 bases and J lost 4, with 16 bases in between. Per the germline V gene, CDR1 is SNHLY and CDR2 is FYNNEI. This CDR3 is 15 amino acids long. The CDR3 region is CASRKEVGGNQPQHF. The CDR3 bases are TGTGCCAGCAGGAAGGAGGTTGGTGGGAATCAGCCCCAGCATTTT.

This clone has more than one count but fewer than ten. The chain uses TRBV4-3 and TRBJ1-3; weak D call: TRBD1 (6 bases). There are 14 residues in the CDR3. Germline V lookup: CDR1 LGHNA, CDR2 YSLEER. V dropped 4 bases and J dropped 8 bases, with 15 bases sitting between them. In nucleotides, the CDR3 is TGCGCCAGCAGCCCGAGGGGGGCGGTGGACACCATATATTTT. Translating it yields CASSPRGAVDTIYF.

Of note for this clone: At the DNA level, this CDR3 is encoded by other sequences in the same sample as well. The CDR3 spells CASSLPGGGTEAFF. In DNA, the CDR3 is TGTGCCAGCAGCTTGCCAGGGGGTGGCACTGAAGCTTTCTTT. The rearrangement joins TRBV5-6 to TRBJ1-1; 7 nucleotides align to TRBD1. The CDR3 loop spans 14 amino acids. Trimming removed 1 base from V and 4 bases from J; junction bases left unmatched: 4. Germline V CDR1 and CDR2: SGHDT, YYEEEE.

The chain employs TRBV10-3 and TRBJ1-2; D possibly corresponds to TRBD1 (5 bases). This CDR3 spans 17 amino acids. Germline V CDR1 and CDR2: ENHRY, SYGVKD. Between the trimmed V and J ends, which lost 3 bases and 0 bases, there was a span of 17 bases. The CDR3 DNA follows: TGTGCCATCAGTGATTCCCTACCGGGACTGACTAACTATGGCTACACCTTC. Protein product: CAISDSLPGLTNYGYTF.

The chain is built from TRBV25-1 and TRBJ1-4, with D hard to call. Trimming left V 9 bases short and J 17 bases short, with 13 bases between. The CDR3 loop spans 9 amino acids. Germline assignment: CDR1 MGHDK and CDR2 SYGVNS. DNA of the CDR3: TGTGCCAGTATGGCGGTGGGTTTTTTT. Translation: CASMAVGFF.

The chain employs TRBV11-2 and TRBJ1-1, with D uncertain. Looked up from germline, CDR1 is SGHAT and CDR2 is FQNNGV. The CDR3 covers 11 residues. Trimming stripped 8 bases from V and 7 bases from J, with 11 bases between. For the CDR3, the DNA is TGTGCCAGCTTTACTCGCCGTGAAGCTTTCTTT. Encoded protein: CASFTRREAFF.

This sequence joins TRBV9 and TRBJ2-3; 7 bases are a match to TRBD2. The CDR3 contains 15 residues. Germline V lookup: CDR1 SGDLS, CDR2 YYNGEE. The trim removed 3 bases at V and 2 bases at J, leaving 6 bases unmatched. CDR3 bases: TGTGCCAGCAGCGCCAGCGGGACCTTCACAGATACGCAGTATTTT. Amino acids: CASSASGTFTDTQYF.

The CDR3 bases are TGTGCCAGCATCAAGGACAGGTTTTATGAAAAACTGTTTTTT. Amino acid sequence: CASIKDRFYEKLFF. The chain has TRBV6-1 and TRBJ1-4; 7 bases align to TRBD1. Trimming at V came to 7 bases and at J to 6 bases, leaving 8 bases not matched to a gene. The CDR3 loop spans 14 amino acids. CDR1 and CDR2 from the germline V gene are MNHNS and SASEGT.

The chain uses TRBV5-6 and TRBJ2-1; TRBD2 matches 10 bases. CDR1 is SGHDT, CDR2 YYEEEE, per germline. This CDR3 spans 14 amino acids. J gave up 8 bases and V 0 bases, and 2 bases lay outside the gene matches. The CDR3 DNA reads as TGTGCCAGCAGCTTGGGTACTAGCGGGGATGAGCAGTTCTTC. Protein product: CASSLGTSGDEQFF.

The V call is TRBV19, the J call TRBJ2-3; D gene uncertain. Germline V gene data show CDR1 as LNHDA and CDR2 as SQIVND (reference sequence). The V and J ends lost 3 bases and 6 bases respectively, with 7 bases between them. CDR3 size: 12 residues. The CDR3 spells CASSIPADTQYF. The DNA for the CDR3 is TGTGCCAGTAGTATTCCGGCGGATACGCAGTATTTT.

The V and J genes are TRBV27 and TRBJ1-6; possibly TRBD1 for D (6 bases). Looked up from germline, CDR1 is MNHEY and CDR2 is SMNVEV (reference sequence). The V end was cut by 5 bases, the J end by 7 bases, with 21 bases between. CDR3 length: 17 residues. CDR3 in DNA: TGTGCCAGCAGTGGTAAGGGGACAAGGACAAGCAATTCACCCCTCCACTTT. It specifies CASSGKGTRTSNSPLHF.

The chain combines TRBV11-2 with TRBJ2-3; no reliable D call. CDR1 SGHAT and CDR2 FQNNGV come from the germline V gene. CDR3 length: 13 residues. V lost 2 bases and J lost 1, with 4 bases in between. The CDR3 DNA reads as TGTGCCAGCAGCTTATTACGCACAGATACGCAGTATTTT. As protein: CASSLLRTDTQYF. Variable domain in full (rest from reference TRBV11-2 and TRBJ2-3): EAGVAQSPRYKIIEKRQSVAFWCNPISGHATLYWYQQILGQGPKLLIQFQNNGVVDDSQLPKDRFSAERLKGVDSTLKIQPAKLEDSAVYLCASSLLRTDTQYFGPGTRLTVL.

This sequence joins TRBV28 and TRBJ2-1; D call uncertain. The CDR3 totals 14 residues. In germline, CDR1 is MDHEN, CDR2 SYDVKM. Trimming left V 2 bases short and J 8 bases short, with 13 bases between. The CDR3 nucleotides are TGTGCCAGCAGTTTAGATCTAGGCATCGATGAGCAGTTCTTC. Amino acid sequence: CASSLDLGIDEQFF.

This chain connects TRBV6-4 to TRBJ2-3; TRBD1 matches at 8 bases. The J segment lost 3 bases and the V segment lost 1 base, leaving 6 bases of the junction unmatched. This CDR3 comprises 16 residues. Per the germline V gene, CDR1 is MRHNA and CDR2 is SNTAGT. The CDR3 DNA follows: TGTGCCAGCAGTGACTACGGACAGGGAATAACAGATACGCAGTATTTT. Translated: CASSDYGQGITDTQYF.